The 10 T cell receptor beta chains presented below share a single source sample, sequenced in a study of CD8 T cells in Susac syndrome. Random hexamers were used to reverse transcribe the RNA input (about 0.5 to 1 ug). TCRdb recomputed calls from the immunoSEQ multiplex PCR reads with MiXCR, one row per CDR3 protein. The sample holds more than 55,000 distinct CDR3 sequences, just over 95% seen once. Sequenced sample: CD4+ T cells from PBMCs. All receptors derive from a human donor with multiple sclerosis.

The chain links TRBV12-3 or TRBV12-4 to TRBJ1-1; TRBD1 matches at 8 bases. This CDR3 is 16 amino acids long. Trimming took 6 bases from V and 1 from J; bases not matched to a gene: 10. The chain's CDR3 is CASRPGTGNSNTEAFF. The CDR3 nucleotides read TGTGCCAGCAGGCCCGGGACAGGCAACTCGAACACTGAAGCTTTCTTT.

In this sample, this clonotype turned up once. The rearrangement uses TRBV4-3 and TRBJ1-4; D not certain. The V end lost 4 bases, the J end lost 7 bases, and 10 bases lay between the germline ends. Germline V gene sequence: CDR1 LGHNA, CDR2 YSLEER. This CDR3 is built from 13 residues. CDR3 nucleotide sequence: TGCGCCAGCAGCCCCCGGAGGACTGAAAAACTGTTTTTT. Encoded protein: CASSPRRTEKLFF.

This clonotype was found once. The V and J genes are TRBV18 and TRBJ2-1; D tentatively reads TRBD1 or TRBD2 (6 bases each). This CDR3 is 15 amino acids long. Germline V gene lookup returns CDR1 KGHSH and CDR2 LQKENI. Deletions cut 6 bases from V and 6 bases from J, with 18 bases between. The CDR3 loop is CASSSGGPATNEQFF. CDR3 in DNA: TGTGCCAGCTCGTCTGGGGGGCCGGCGACCAATGAGCAGTTCTTC.

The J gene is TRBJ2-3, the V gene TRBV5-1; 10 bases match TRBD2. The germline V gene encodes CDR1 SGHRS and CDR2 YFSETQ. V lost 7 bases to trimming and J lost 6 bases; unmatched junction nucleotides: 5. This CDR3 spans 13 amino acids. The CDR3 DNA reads TGCGCCAGCCAGCGGGGGGGCCTTGATACGCAGTATTTT. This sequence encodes CASQRGGLDTQYF.

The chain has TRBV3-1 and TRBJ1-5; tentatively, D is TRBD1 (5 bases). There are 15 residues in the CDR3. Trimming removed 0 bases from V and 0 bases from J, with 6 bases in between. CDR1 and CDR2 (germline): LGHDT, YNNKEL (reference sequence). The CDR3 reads CASSQDGASNQPQHF. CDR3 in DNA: TGTGCCAGCAGCCAAGATGGGGCTAGCAATCAGCCCCAGCATTTT.

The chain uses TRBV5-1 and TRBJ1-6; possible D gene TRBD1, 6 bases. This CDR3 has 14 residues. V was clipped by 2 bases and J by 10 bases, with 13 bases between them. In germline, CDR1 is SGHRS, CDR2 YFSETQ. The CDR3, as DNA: TGCGCCAGCAGCTTTGACGGAAGGGGGTCACCCCTCCACTTT. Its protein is CASSFDGRGSPLHF.

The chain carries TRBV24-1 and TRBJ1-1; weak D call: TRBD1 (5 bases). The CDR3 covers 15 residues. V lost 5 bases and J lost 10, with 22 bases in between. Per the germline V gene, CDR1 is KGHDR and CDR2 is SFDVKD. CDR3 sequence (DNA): TGTGCCACCAGTGGCGATGAGGGCAGGGCGGGAGGAGCTTTCTTT. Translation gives CATSGDEGRAGGAFF.

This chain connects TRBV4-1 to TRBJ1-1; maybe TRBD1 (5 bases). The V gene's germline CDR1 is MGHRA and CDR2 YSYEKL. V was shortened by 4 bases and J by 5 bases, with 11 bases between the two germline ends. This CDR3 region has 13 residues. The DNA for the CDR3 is TGCGCCAGCAGCCCAGGGTTTAGGACTGAAGCTTTCTTT. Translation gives CASSPGFRTEAFF.

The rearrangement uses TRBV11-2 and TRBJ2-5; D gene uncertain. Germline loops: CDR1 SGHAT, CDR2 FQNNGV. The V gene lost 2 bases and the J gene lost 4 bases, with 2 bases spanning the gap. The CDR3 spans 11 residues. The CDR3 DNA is TGTGCCAGCAGCTTATCAGAGACCCAGTACTTC. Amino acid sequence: CASSLSETQYF.

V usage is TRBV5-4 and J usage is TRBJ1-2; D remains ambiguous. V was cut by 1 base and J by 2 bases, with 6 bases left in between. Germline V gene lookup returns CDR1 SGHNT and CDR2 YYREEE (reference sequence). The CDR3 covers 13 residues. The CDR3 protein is CASSLPENYGYTF. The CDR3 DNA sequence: TGTGCCAGCAGCTTGCCAGAGAACTATGGCTACACCTTC.